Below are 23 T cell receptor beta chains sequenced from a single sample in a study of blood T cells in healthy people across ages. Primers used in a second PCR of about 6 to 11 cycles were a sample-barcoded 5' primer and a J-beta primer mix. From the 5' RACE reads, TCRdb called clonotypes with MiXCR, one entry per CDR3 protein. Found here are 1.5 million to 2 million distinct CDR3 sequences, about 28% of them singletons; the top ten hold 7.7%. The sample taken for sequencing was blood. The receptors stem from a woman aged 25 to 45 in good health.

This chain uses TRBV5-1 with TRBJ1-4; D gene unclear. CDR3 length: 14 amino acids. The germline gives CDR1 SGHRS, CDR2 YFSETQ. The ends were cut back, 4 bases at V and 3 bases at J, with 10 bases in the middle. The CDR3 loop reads CASSPEGANEKLFF. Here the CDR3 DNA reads TGCGCCAGCAGCCCCGAAGGAGCTAATGAAAAACTGTTTTTT.

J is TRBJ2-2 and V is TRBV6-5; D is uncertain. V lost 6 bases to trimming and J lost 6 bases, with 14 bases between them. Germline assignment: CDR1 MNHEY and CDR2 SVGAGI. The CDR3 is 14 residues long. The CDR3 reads CASSLRPNAGELFF. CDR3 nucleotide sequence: TGTGCCAGCAGCCTCCGGCCTAACGCCGGGGAGCTGTTTTTT.

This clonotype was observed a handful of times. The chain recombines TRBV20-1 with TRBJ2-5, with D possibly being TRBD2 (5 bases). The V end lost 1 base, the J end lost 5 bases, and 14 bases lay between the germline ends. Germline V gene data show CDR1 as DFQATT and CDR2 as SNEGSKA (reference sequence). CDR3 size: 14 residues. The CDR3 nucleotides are TGCAGTGCTAGAGTCAGCGGACTGAGGGAGACCCAGTACTTC. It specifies CSARVSGLRETQYF.

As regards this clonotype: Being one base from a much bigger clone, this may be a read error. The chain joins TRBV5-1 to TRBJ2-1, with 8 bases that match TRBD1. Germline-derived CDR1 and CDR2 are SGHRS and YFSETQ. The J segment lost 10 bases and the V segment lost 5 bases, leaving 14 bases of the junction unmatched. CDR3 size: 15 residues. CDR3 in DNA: TGCGCCAGCAGACAACCGGGACAGGTTACATACGAGCAGTTCTTC. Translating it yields CASRQPGQVTYEQFF.

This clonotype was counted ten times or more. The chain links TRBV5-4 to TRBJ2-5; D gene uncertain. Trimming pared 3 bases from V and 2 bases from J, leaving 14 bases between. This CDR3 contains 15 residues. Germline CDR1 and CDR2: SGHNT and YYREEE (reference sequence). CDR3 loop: CASSSPTLNQETQYF. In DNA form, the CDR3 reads TGTGCCAGCAGCTCACCCACATTAAATCAAGAGACCCAGTACTTC.

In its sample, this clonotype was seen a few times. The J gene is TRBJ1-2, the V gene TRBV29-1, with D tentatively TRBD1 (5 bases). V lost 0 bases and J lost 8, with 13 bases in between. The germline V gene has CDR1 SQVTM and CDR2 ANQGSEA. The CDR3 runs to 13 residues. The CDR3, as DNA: TGCAGCGTTGAAGATCGGGGCAGGGCCGGCTACACCTTC. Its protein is CSVEDRGRAGYTF.

The CDR3 sequence is CASSCRDRVNEKLFF. CDR3 DNA sequence: TGCGCCAGCAGCTGCCGGGACAGGGTCAATGAAAAACTGTTTTTT. The chain has TRBV4-1 and TRBJ1-4, with TRBD1 matching 9 bases. The ends lost 5 bases at V and 5 bases at J; junction bases unmatched: 6. CDR1 and CDR2 (germline): MGHRA, YSYEKL. The CDR3 sequence is 15 residues long.

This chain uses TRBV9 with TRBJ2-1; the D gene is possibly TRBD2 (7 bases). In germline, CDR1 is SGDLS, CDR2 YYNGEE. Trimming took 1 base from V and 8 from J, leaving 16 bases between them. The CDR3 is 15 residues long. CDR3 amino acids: CASSVNRGGTDEQFF. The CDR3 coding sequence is TGTGCCAGCAGCGTAAATCGCGGGGGCACTGATGAGCAGTTCTTC. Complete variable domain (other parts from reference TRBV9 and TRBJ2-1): DSGVTQTPKHLITATGQRVTLRCSPRSGDLSVYWYQQSLDQGLQFLIQYYNGEERAKGNILERFSAQQFPDLHSELNLSSLELGDSALYFCASSVNRGGTDEQFFGPGTRLTVL.

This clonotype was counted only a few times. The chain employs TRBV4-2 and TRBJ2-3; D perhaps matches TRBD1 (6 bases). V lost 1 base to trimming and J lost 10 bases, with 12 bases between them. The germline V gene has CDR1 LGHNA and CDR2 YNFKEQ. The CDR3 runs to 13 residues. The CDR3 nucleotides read TGTGCCAGCAGCCAAGTGGACAGCCGAGCGCAGTATTTT. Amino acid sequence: CASSQVDSRAQYF.

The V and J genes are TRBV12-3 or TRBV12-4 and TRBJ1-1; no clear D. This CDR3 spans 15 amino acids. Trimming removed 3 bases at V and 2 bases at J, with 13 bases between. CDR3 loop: CASSFLGYVNTEAFF. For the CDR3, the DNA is TGTGCCAGCAGTTTCCTGGGATATGTCAACACTGAAGCTTTCTTT.

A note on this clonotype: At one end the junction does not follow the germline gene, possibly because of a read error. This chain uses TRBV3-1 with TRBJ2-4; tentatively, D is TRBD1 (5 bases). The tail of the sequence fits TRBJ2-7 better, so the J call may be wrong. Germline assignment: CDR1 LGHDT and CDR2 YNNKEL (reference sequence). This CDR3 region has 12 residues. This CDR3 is CTSSHKGREQYF. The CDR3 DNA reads TGTACCAGCAGCCACAAGGGGCGCGAGCAGTACTTC.

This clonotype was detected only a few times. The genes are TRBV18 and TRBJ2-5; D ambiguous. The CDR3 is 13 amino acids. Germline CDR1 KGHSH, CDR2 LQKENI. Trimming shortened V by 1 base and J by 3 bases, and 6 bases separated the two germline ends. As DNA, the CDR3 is TGTGCCAGCTCACCACAGAGTAAAGAGACCCAGTACTTC. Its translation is CASSPQSKETQYF.

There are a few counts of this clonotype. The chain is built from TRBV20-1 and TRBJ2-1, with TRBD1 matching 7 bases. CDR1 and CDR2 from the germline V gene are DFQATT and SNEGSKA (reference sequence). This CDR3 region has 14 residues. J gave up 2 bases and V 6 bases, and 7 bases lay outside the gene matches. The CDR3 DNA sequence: TGCAGTGCCGTGCCTGGGACAGCCTACAATGAGCAGTTCTTC. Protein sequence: CSAVPGTAYNEQFF.

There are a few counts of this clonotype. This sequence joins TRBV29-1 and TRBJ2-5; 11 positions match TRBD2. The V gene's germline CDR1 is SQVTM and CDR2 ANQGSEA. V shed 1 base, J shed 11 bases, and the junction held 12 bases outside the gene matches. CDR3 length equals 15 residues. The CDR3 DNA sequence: TGCAGCGTTGAAGTCACTAGCGGGGGCCGAAGGGAGCAGTACTTC. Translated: CSVEVTSGGRREQYF. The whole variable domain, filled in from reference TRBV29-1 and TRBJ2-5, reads SAVISQKPSRDICQRGTSLTIQCQVDSQVTMMFWYRQQPGQSLTLIATANQGSEATYESGFVIDKFPISRPNLTFSTLTVSNMSPEDSSIYLCSVEVTSGGRREQYFGPGTRLLVL.

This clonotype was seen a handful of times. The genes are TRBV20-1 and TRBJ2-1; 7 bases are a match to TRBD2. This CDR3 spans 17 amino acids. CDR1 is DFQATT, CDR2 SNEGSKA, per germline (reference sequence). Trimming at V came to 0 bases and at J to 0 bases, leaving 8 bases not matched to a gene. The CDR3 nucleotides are TGCAGTGCTAGAGATCTTGGGTCGGGGGGCTCCTACAATGAGCAGTTCTTC. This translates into CSARDLGSGGSYNEQFF.

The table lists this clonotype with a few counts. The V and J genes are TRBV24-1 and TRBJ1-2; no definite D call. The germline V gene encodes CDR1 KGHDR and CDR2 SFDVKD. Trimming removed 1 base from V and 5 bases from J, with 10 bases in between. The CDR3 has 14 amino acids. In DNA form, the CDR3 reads TGTGCCACCAGTGATTTTAATCGAATTTATGGCTACACCTTC. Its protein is CATSDFNRIYGYTF.

CDR3 sequence: CASSLWQANYGYTF. In DNA, the CDR3 is TGTGCCAGCAGTTTATGGCAGGCGAACTATGGCTACACCTTC. V gene TRBV12-3 or TRBV12-4 combines with J gene TRBJ1-2; no reliable D call. The CDR3 contains 14 residues. The ends were cut back, 2 bases at V and 2 bases at J, with 9 bases in the middle.

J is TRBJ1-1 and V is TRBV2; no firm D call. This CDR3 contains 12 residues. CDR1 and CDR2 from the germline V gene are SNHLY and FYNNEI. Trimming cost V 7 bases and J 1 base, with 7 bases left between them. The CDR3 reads CASNFWNTEAFF. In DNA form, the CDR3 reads TGTGCCAGCAACTTTTGGAACACTGAAGCTTTCTTT.

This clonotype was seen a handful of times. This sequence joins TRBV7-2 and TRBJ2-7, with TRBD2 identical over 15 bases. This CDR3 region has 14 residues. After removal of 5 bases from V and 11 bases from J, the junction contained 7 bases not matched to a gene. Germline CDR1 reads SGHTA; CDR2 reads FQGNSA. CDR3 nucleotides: TGTGCCAGCAGCCCTAGAGGGACTAGCGGGAGGAAGTACTTC. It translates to CASSPRGTSGRKYF.

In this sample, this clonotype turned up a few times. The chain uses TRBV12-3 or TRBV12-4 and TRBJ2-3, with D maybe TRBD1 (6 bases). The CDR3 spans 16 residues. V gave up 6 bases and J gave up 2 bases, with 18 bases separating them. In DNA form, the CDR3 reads TGTGCCAGCAGCAGCCCGGACAGACTTCTCACAGATACGCAGTATTTT. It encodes CASSSPDRLLTDTQYF.

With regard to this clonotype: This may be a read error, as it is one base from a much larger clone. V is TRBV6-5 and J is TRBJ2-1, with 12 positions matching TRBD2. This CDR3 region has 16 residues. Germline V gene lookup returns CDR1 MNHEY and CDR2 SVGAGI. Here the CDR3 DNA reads TGTGCCAGCAGTTCGGCCGGGACTAGCGGGTACAATGAGCAGTCCTTC. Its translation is CASSSAGTSGYNEQSF.

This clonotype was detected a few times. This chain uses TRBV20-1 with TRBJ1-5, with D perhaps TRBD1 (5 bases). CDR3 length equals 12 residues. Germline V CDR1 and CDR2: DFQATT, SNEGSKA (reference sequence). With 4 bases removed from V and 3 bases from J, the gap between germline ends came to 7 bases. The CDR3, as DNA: TGCAGTGCTACGGACAACAATCAGCCCCAGCATTTT. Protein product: CSATDNNQPQHF.

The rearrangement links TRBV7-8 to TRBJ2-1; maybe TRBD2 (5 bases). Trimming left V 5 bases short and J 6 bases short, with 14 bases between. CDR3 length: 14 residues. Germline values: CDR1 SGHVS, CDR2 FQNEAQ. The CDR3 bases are TGTGCCAGCAGCCGCACTAGATACCCCAATGAGCAGTTCTTC. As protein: CASSRTRYPNEQFF.